This T cell receptor (beta chain) was obtained from a study of shared clonotypes between healthy human individuals. The repertoire was sequenced with immunoSEQ multiplex PCR; TCRdb's copy has only in-frame clones and lacks some. The sample consists of about 2.3 million clones, about 90% of them appearing once. In this sample, this clone turned up once. This CDR3 is 15 amino acids long. V lost 4 bases and J 4 bases, leaving 15 bases between the germline ends. The germline CDR1 and CDR2 sequences are SGHRS and YFSETQ. The receptor was derived from a man aged 18 to 29 in good health. Some clones in this sample may be carry-over from other donors' samples. The chain couples TRBV5-1 to TRBJ1-5; D gene ambiguous. The sequenced material came from naive CD4+ T cells from PBMCs. Specified subset: CD45RA+ positively selected. The CDR3 sequence: CASSLSDAVNQPQHF. In DNA form, the CDR3 reads TGCGCCAGCAGCCTTTCGGACGCTGTGAATCAGCCCCAGCATTTT. The whole variable domain, filled in from reference TRBV5-1 and TRBJ1-5, reads KAGVTQTPRYLIKTRGQQVTLSCSPISGHRSVSWYQQTPGQGLQFLFEYFSETQRNKGNFPGRFSGRQFSNSRSEMNVSTLELGDSALYLCASSLSDAVNQPQHFGDGTRLSIL.